This TCR beta chain was identified in a study of PD-1 blockade in classical Hodgkin lymphoma. Overall study findings and caveats: Possibly reflecting disease activity or prior therapy, repertoire differences have causes that remain undefined. A significant rise in TCR diversity was seen by C4D1 for CD4+ cells but not for CD8+ cells.

The time point here: cycle 4 day 1 (C4D1), after more than five weeks of nivolumab. Brentuximab vedotin exposure varied, and every patient relapsed after autologous stem cell transplantation. Trimming removed 5 bases from V and 5 bases from J; junction bases left unmatched: 6. The germline gives CDR1 SGHRS, CDR2 YFSETQ. CDR3 length: 14 residues. About this clone itself: Antigen unknown.

The protocol was immunoSEQ multiplex PCR, while the TCRdb copy is restricted to in-frame clones and leaves out a portion. The sample holds roughly 20,000 clones, about 70% seen once. The source material was peripheral blood mononuclear cells (PBMCs), sampled before the fourth cycle of nivolumab. The J gene is TRBJ2-2, the V gene TRBV5-1; 7 positions match TRBD2. The receptor was derived from a human donor with classical Hodgkin lymphoma. This CDR3 is CASREGAGTGELFF. The CDR3 DNA sequence: TGCGCCAGCAGAGAGGGAGCGGGAACCGGGGAGCTGTTTTTT.